The T cell receptor beta chain under discussion was sequenced for a study of regulatory T cells in long-lasting Graves disease. Time point defined: persistent/refractory GD, antithyroid drugs over 5 years with positive TRAb. The TCR library used RNA extracted from PBMCs. An endocrinology department located in Xi'an, China, was where the patients came from. The CDR3 contains 13 residues. The V and J ends lost 4 bases and 3 bases respectively, with 9 bases between them. The V gene's germline CDR1 is SGHDN and CDR2 FVKESK. Notes on the study in general: Newly diagnosed patients had higher TCR diversity than persistent Graves' patients did. More public clonotypes were shared by persistent patients (about 3,000) than by new patients (about 970). Persistent disease was associated with favored TRBV28 usage and with favored use of TRBJ1-2 and TRBJ2-5.

The authors built TCR beta libraries using iRepertoire HTBI primers and Arm-PCR of CDR3 regions. TCRdb re-analysed the multiplex PCR reads in MiXCR, keeping a single row per CDR3 protein. The sample has 300,000 to 400,000 distinct CDR3 sequences; 15% to 20% are singletons. This clonotype occurred a few times. Its target is unknown. This chain links TRBV14 with TRBJ1-1; D is unclear. Sample: peripheral blood mononuclear cells (PBMCs), taken when the disease was refractory, from a patient treated with antithyroid drugs. The TCR was taken from a female donor with Graves disease. DNA for the CDR3: TGTGCCAGCAGCCGACAAATGTACACTGAAGCTTTCTTT. Translation: CASSRQMYTEAFF.